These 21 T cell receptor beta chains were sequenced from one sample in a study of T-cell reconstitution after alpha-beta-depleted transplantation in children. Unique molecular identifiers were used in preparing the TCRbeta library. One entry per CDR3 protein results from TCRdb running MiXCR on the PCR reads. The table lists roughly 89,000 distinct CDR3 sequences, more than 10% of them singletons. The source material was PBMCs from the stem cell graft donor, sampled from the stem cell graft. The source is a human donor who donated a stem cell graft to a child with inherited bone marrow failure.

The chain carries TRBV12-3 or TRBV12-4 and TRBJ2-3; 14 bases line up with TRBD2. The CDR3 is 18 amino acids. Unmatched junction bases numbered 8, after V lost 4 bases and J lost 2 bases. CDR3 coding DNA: TGTGCCAGCAGTTCGGGGACTAGCGGGGGCCCATTCACAGATACGCAGTATTTT. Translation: CASSSGTSGGPFTDTQYF.

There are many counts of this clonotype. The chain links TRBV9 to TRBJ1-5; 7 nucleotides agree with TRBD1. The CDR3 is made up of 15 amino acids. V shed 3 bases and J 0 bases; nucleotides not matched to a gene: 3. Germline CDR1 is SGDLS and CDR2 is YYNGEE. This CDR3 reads CASSAGQTSNQPQHF. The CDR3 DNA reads TGTGCCAGCAGCGCGGGACAGACTAGCAATCAGCCCCAGCATTTT.

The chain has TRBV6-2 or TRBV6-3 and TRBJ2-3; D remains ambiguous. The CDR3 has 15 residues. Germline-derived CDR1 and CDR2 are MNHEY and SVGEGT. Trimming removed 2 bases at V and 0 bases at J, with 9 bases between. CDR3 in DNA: TGTGCCAGCAGTTACAGGCGTACTAGCACAGATACGCAGTATTTT. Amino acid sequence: CASSYRRTSTDTQYF.

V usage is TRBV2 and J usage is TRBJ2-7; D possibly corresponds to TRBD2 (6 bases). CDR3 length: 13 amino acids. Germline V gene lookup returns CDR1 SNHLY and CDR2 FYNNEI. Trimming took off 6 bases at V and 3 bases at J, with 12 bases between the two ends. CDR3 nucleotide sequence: TGTGCCAGCAGAAGGGACTCCCTCTACGAGCAGTACTTC. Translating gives CASRRDSLYEQYF. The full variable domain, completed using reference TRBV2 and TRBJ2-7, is EPEVTQTPSHQVTQMGQEVILRCVPISNHLYFYWYRQILGQKVEFLVSFYNNEISEKSEIFDDQFSVERPDGSNFTLKIRSTKLEDSAMYFCASRRDSLYEQYFGPGTRLTVT.

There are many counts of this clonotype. CDR3 coding DNA: TGCGCCAGCAGCTCCGAGACTAGCGGGAGCACAGATACGCAGTATTTT. It is translated as CASSSETSGSTDTQYF. The chain couples TRBV5-1 to TRBJ2-3, with TRBD2 matching 10 bases. V trimming: 3 bases; J trimming: 0 bases; junction bases outside the gene matches: 4. This CDR3 spans 16 amino acids. From germline, CDR1 is SGHRS and CDR2 YFSETQ.

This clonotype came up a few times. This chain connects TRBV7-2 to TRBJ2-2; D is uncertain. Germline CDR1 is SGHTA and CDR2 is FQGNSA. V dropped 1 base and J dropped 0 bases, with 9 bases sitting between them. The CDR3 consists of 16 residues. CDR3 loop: CASSLVSLPNTGELFF. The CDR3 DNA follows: TGTGCCAGCAGCTTAGTGTCACTACCGAACACCGGGGAGCTGTTTTTT.

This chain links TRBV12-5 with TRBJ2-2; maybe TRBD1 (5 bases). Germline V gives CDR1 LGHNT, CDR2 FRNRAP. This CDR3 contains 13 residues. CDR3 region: CVLGRVNTGELFF. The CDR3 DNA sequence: TGTGTCCTAGGCAGGGTGAACACCGGGGAGCTGTTTTTT.

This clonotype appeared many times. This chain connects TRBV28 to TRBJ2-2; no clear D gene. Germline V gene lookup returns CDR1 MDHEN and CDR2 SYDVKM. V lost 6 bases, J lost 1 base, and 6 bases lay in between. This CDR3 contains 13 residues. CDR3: CASRTGNTGELFF. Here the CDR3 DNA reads TGTGCCAGCAGGACGGGGAACACCGGGGAGCTGTTTTTT.

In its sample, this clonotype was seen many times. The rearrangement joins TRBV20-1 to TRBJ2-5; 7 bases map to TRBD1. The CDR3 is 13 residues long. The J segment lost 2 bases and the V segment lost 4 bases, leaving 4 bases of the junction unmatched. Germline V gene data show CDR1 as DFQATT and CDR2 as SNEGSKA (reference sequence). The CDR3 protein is CSAMRGQQETQYF. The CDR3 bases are TGCAGTGCTATGAGGGGACAGCAAGAGACCCAGTACTTC.

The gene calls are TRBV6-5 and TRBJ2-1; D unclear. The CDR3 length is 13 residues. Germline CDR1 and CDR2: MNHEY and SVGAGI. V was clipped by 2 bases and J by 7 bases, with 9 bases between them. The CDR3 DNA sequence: TGTGCCAGCAGTTACCCTCAGTCGAATGAGCAGTTCTTC. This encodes CASSYPQSNEQFF.

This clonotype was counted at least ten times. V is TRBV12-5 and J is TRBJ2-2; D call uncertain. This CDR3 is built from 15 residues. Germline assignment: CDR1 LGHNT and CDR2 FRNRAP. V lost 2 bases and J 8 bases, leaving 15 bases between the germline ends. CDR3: CASGLPYPDGGELFF. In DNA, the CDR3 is TGTGCTAGTGGTTTGCCCTACCCGGATGGTGGGGAGCTGTTTTTT.

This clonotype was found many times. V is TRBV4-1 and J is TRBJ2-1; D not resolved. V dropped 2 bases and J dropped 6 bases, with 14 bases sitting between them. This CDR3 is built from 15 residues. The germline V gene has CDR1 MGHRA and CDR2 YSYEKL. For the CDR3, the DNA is TGCGCCAGCAGCCAAAGATCGTGGGCCCGCAATGAGCAGTTCTTC. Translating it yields CASSQRSWARNEQFF.

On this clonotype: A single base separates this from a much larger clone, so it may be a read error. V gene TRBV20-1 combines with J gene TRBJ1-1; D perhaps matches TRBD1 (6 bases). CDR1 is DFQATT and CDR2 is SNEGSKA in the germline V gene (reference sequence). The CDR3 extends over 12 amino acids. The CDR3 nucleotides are TGCAGTGCCAATAGGGGGGGGACTGCAGCTTTCTTT. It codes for CSANRGGTAAFF.

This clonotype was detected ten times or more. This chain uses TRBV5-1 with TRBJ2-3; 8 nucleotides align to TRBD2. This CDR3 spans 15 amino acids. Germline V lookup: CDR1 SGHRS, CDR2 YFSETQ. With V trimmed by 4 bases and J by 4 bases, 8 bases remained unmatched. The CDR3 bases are TGCGCCAGCAGCACCGGGACTAGGGTCCCAGATACGCAGTATTTT. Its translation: CASSTGTRVPDTQYF. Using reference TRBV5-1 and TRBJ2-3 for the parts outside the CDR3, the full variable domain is KAGVTQTPRYLIKTRGQQVTLSCSPISGHRSVSWYQQTPGQGLQFLFEYFSETQRNKGNFPGRFSGRQFSNSRSEMNVSTLELGDSALYLCASSTGTRVPDTQYFGPGTRLTVL.

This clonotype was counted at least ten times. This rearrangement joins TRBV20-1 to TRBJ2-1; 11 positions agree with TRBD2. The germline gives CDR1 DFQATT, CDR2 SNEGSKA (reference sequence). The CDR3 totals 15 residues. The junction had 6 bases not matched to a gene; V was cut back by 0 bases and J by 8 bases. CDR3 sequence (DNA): TGCAGTGCTAGAGAAGGTAGCGGGGGGGCCTATGAGCAGTTCTTC. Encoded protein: CSAREGSGGAYEQFF.

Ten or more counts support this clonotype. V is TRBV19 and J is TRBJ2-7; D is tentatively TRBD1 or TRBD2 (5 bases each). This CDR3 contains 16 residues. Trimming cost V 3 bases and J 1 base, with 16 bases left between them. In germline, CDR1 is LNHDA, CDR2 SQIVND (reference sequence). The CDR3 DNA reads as TGTGCCAGTAGTATTTCCGGGACCGGCCTATCCTACGAGCAGTACTTC. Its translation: CASSISGTGLSYEQYF. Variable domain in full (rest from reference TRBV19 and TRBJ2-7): DGGITQSPKYLFRKEGQNVTLSCEQNLNHDAMYWYRQDPGQGLRLIYYSQIVNDFQKGDIAEGYSVSREKKESFPLTVTSAQKNPTAFYLCASSISGTGLSYEQYFGPGTRLTVT.

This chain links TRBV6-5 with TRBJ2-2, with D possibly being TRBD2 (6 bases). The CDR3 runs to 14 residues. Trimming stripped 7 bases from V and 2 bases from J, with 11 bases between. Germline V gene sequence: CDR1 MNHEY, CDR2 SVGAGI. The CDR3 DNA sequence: TGTGCCAGCAAACGGGAGAGTAACACCGGGGAGCTGTTTTTT. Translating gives CASKRESNTGELFF.

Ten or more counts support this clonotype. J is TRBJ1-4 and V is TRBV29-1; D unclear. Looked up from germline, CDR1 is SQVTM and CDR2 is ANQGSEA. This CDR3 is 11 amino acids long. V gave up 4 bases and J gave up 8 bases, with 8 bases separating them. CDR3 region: CSVGELEKLFF. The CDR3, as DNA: TGCAGCGTTGGGGAGCTGGAAAAACTGTTTTTT. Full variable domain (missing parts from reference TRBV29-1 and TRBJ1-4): SAVISQKPSRDICQRGTSLTIQCQVDSQVTMMFWYRQQPGQSLTLIATANQGSEATYESGFVIDKFPISRPNLTFSTLTVSNMSPEDSSIYLCSVGELEKLFFGSGTQLSVL.

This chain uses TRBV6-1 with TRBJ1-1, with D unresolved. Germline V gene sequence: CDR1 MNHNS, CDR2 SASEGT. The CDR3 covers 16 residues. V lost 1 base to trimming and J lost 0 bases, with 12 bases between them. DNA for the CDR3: TGTGCCAGCAGTGAAGTCGACTACTTCATGAACACTGAAGCTTTCTTT. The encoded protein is CASSEVDYFMNTEAFF.

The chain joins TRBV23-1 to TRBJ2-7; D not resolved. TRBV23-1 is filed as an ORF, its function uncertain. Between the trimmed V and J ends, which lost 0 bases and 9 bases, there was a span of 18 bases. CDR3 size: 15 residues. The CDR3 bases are TGCGCCAGCAGTCAATCTCGGTGGACCCTCCTCGGGCAGTACTTC. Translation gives CASSQSRWTLLGQYF.

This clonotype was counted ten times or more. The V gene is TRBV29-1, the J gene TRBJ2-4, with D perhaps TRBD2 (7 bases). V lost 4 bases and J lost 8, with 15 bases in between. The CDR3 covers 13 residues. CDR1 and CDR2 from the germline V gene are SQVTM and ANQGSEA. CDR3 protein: CSVVTGRGDIQYF. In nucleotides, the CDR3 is TGCAGCGTTGTTACAGGGAGGGGAGACATTCAGTACTTC.